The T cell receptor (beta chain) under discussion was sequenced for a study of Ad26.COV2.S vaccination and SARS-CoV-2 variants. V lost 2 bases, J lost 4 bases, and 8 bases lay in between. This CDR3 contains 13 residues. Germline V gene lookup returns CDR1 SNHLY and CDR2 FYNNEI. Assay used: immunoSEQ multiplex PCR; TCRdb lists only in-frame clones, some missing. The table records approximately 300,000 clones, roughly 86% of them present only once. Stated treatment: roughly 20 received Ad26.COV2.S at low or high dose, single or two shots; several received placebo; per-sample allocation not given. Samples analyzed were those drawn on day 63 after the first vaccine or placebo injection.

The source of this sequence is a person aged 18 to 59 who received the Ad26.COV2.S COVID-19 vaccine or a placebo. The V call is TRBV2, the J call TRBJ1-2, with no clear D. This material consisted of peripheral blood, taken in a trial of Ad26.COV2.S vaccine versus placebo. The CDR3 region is CASSESVGYGYTF. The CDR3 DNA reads TGTGCCAGCAGTGAATCGGTCGGCTATGGCTACACCTTC.